This entry features one T cell receptor beta chain sequence. What antigen it recognizes has not been identified. No base quality information exists; no much larger clone differs at one position. Other DNA sequences within the sample encode an identical CDR3. Genomic DNA was isolated from the sorted cells so that the TCRbeta CDR3 region could be sequenced. TCRbeta CDR3 regions were sequenced using the immunoSEQ Assay. The source is immuneACCESS, and TCRdb retained only in-frame sequences with V and J called. Part of the clones is not carried over; for the studies checked, unresolved V genes explain less than half of this, and the remainder is unexplained. This sample comprises 99,000 or so clones, about 84% of them detected only once. The biggest ten clones account for roughly 5% of the sample. The data were taken from a study of OX40 agonist ivuxolimab in advanced cancers. Looking at the study overall: The costimulatory receptor OX40 (CD134) was targeted by ivuxolimab, a fully human IgG2 agonistic monoclonal antibody. Intravenous ivuxolimab was administered to patients every 2 weeks at six dose levels: 0.01, 0.1, 0.3, 1.5, 3 and 10 mg/kg. Among the 50 to 55 dose-escalation patients, around 19 had hepatocellular carcinoma, some 15 melanoma, 9 renal cell carcinoma and 9 head and neck cancer. In the dose-escalation cohort, more than 75% of patients were male, and the mean age was approximately 60 years, with a range of about 23 to 85. Patients were allowed to have had prior anti-PD-1, anti-PD-L1 or anti-CTLA-4 therapy, and 40% of the dose-escalation patients had previously received checkpoint inhibitors. Partial responses occurred in three dose-escalation patients, of whom one had hepatocellular carcinoma and two had cutaneous melanoma. Peripheral TCRbeta sequencing aimed to test whether ivuxolimab altered TCR sequence diversity and caused clonal T-cell expansion. The paper describes the monotherapy dose-escalation part (N of about 52 patients) of the phase I trial of ivuxolimab. Findings and caveats that apply to the study as a whole: At doses from 0.1 to 3.0 mg/kg, clonal expansion was seen in both CD4+ and CD8+ blood T cells between baseline and week 6. Antigen specificity was not determined for the clonally expanded peripheral T cells. Low levels of normalized T-cell clonal expansion were also seen in some patients who did not respond. In the 0.1-3.0 mg/kg groups, partial responders were among the patients with the lowest normalized peripheral clonal expansion, particularly in CD8+ T cells. On average, CD8+ T cells showed more expanded clones than CD4+ T cells after ivuxolimab.

Patients with a history of autoimmune disease or receiving systemic immunosuppression were excluded from the trial. Peripheral blood for TCR sequencing was collected from all dose cohorts at baseline, on cycle 4 day 1, and on cycle 7 day 1. The samples were drawn from a first-in-human, open-label, multicenter phase I dose-escalation trial of ivuxolimab. Adults with locally advanced or metastatic melanoma, renal cell carcinoma, hepatocellular carcinoma or head and neck squamous cell carcinoma were enrolled in the trial. CD4+ and CD8+ T cells were sorted separately from peripheral blood before TCR sequencing. CDR1 and CDR2, per the germline V gene, are MNHNS and SASEGT. Measured from the cysteine to the phenylalanine, the CDR3 is 12 residues long. Only the CDR3 DNA stays, 36 bases, in frame from base 1. V and J are truncated by 3 bases and 3 bases respectively, leaving an intervening sequence of 6 bases.

Recombination joined TRBV6-1 with TRBJ2-7; the best D guess is TRBD1, with 5 bases matching. This specimen was CD4+ or CD8+ T cells sorted from blood, taken in a trial of the OX40 agonist ivuxolimab. This clonotype originated in an adult with an advanced solid tumor such as melanoma, head and neck, liver or kidney cancer. The CDR3 has the sequence CASSDRVYEQYF. At the DNA level, the sequence is TGTGCCAGCAGTGACAGGGTCTACGAGCAGTACTTC.